This TCR beta chain was documented in a study of T cells expressing NK-cell markers. Across the whole study: Sorted CD3+CD56-NKG2C+, CD3+CD56+NKG2C+ and CD3+CD56+NKG2C- T cells supplied the TCR beta repertoires. HCMV serostatus: seven of eight sequenced donors positive, one negative. Study results and limitations: It was still unclear whether expanded NKG2C+ T cell clones were HCMV specific. Of CD8+ T cells, 1.0-7.0% belonged to dominant NKG2C+ clonotypes in more than five donors.

Details on this clonotype: The antigen is not known.

The CDR3 is 13 amino acids. Germline lookup yields CDR1 SGHTA and CDR2 FQGNSA. TCRdb re-called the 5' RACE reads and catalogs CDR3 proteins one per entry, DNA excluded. In all, the sample yields under 600,000 distinct CDR3 sequences. The sequenced sample consisted of blood T cells: a sorted CD56 or NKG2C T cell subset, CD4+ or CD8+ T cells, or bulk PBMC T cells (not recorded which). The clonotype originates from a woman aged 45 to 65 in good health. The gene calls are TRBV7-2 and TRBJ2-1; TCRdb proposes TRBD1, but this gene call is untestable without DNA. CDR3 loop: CASSQQGYTIEFF.